This entry is about one T cell receptor beta chain. Antigen specificity is unknown. TCRdb called the RT-PCR reads again in MiXCR, with one record for every CDR3 protein. The sample has hundreds of thousands of distinct CDR3 sequences, approximately 16% seen once. The CDR3 length is 15 residues. Per the germline V gene, CDR1 is SGHTA and CDR2 is FQGNSA. J was trimmed by 4 bases and V by 5 bases; bases with no gene match: 10. The data stem from a study of response to subunit inactivated influenza vaccine. Study findings and constraints: T cells newly recruited by each seasonal influenza vaccination are few, the authors suggested.

This sequence originates from a man in his fifties or sixties who received an inactivated influenza vaccine. This chain connects TRBV7-2 to TRBJ2-5; 7 nucleotides align to TRBD1. The sequencing used CD4+ T cells sorted from PBMCs, collected roughly 24 months after vaccination. The CDR3 DNA reads as TGTGCCAGCAGCCCGAGACAGGGTTTGGGAGAGACCCAGTACTTC. It encodes CASSPRQGLGETQYF.